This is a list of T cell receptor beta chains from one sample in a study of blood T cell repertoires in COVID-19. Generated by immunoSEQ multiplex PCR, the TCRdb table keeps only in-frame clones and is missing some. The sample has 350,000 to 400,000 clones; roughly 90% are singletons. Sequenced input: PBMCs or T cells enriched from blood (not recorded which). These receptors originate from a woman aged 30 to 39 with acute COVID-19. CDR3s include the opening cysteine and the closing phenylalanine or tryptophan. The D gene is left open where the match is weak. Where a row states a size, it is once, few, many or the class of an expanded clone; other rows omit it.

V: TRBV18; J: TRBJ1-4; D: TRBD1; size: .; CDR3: CASSPGDRGREKLFF; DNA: TGTGCCAGCTCACCAGGGGACAGGGGGCGCGAGAAACTGTTTTTT
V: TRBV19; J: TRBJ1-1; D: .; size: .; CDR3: CATWTVMNTEAFF; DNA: TGTGCCACATGGACAGTCATGAACACTGAAGCTTTCTTT
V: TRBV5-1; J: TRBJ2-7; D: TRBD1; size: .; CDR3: CASQSQTGGATYEQYF; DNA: TGCGCCAGTCAATCCCAGACAGGGGGCGCGACCTACGAGCAGTACTTC
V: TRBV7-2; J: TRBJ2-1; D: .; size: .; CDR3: CASRPGGENEQFF; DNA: TGTGCCAGCAGACCCGGGGGAGAGAATGAGCAGTTCTTC
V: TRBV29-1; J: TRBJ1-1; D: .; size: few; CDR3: CSGHRDNPMNTEAFF; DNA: TGCAGCGGACACAGGGATAATCCCATGAACACTGAAGCTTTCTTT
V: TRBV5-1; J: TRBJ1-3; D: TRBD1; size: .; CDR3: CASSSIDRGKPGNTIYF; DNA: TGCGCCAGCAGCTCTATAGACAGGGGGAAGCCTGGAAACACCATATATTTT
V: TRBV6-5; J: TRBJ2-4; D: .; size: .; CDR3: CASSSGPNPKNIQYF; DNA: TGTGCCAGCAGTTCAGGGCCAAACCCCAAAAACATTCAGTACTTC
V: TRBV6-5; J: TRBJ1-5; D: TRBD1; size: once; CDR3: CASRGQGSNQPQHF; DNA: TGTGCCAGCAGGGGACAGGGAAGCAATCAGCCCCAGCATTTT
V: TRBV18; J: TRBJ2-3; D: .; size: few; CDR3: CASSLTEDTQYF; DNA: TGTGCCAGCTCACTGACAGAAGATACGCAGTATTTT
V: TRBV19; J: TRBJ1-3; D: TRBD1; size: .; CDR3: CASSTPGQGFGGNTIYF; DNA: TGTGCCAGTAGTACCCCCGGACAGGGTTTCGGGGGAAACACCATATATTTT
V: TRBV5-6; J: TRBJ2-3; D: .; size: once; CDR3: CASSSTGQRNPTDTQYF; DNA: TGTGCCAGCAGCTCGACCGGACAGCGAAACCCCACAGATACGCAGTATTTT
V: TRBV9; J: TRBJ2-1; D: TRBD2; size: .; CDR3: CASSAGGWRAGEQFF; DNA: TGTGCCAGCAGCGCGGGGGGATGGCGGGCAGGTGAGCAGTTCTTC
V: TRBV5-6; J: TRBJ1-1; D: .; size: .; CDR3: CASSFLTDSWAEAFF; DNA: TGTGCCAGCAGCTTCTTAACGGACTCGTGGGCTGAAGCTTTCTTT
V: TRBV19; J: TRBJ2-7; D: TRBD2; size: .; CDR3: CASSSRTSGASSYEQYF; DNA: TGTGCCAGTAGTAGTCGGACTAGCGGAGCTAGCTCCTACGAGCAGTACTTC
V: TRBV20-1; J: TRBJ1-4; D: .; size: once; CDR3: CSAVHNEKLFF; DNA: TGCAGTGCAGTACATAATGAAAAACTGTTTTTT
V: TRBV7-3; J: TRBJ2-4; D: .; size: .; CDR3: CASSLGPPRGAKNIQYF; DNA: TGTGCCAGCAGCTTAGGACCACCGCGAGGGGCCAAAAACATTCAGTACTTC
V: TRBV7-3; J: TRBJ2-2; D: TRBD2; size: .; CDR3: CASSFLAGGNTGELFF; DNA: TGTGCCAGCAGCTTCCTCGCGGGGGGTAACACCGGGGAGCTGTTTTTT
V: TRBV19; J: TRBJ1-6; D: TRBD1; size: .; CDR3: CASGGRTGDYSPLHF; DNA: TGTGCCAGCGGGGGAAGGACAGGGGATTATTCACCCCTCCACTTT
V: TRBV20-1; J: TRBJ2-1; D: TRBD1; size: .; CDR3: CSASRQGANEQFF; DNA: TGCAGTGCTAGTCGGCAGGGGGCAAATGAGCAGTTCTTC
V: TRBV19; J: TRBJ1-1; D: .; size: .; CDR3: CASRWGGANTEAFF; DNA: TGTGCCAGCCGTTGGGGAGGGGCCAACACTGAAGCTTTCTTT